This record concerns one TCR beta chain sequence. Its target is unknown. MiXCR was run by TCRdb on the 5' RACE reads, yielding one entry per CDR3 protein. The sample lists about 68,000 distinct CDR3 sequences, approximately 15% occurring once. The data were obtained in a study of T-cell memory formation after mild COVID-19. Study outcomes and limitations: Clones which contracted sat mainly in CM and EM if CD4+, and in EMRA if CD8+.

CDR1 SGHVS and CDR2 FNYEAQ come from the germline V gene. This CDR3 spans 15 amino acids. With 5 bases clipped from V and 7 bases from J, the junction kept 9 bases outside the gene matches. The V call is TRBV7-6, the J call TRBJ2-7; 12 bases map to TRBD2. Specimen: PBMCs or a T cell subset sorted from them (not recorded which). The sequence came from an adult woman who had mild COVID-19 (a few samples of this study predate the infection). Cell type and time point are not known. The CDR3 coding sequence is TGTGCCAGCAGCCTCCCTAGCGGGGGGGCTGGGGAGCAGTACTTC. This sequence encodes CASSLPSGGAGEQYF.